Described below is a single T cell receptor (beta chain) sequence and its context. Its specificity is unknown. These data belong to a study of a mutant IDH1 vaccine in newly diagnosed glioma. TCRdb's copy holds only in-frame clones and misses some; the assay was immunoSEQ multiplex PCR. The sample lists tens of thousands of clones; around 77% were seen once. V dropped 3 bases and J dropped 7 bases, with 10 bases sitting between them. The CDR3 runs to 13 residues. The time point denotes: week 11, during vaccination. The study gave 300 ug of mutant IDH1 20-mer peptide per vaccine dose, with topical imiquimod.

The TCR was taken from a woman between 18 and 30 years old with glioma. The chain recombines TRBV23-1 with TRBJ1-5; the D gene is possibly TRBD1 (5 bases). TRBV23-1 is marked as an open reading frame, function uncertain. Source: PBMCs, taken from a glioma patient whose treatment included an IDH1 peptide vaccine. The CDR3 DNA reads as TGCGCCAGCAGTCATGAGGGGAACCAGCCCCAGCATTTT. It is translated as CASSHEGNQPQHF.